The 18 T cell receptor beta chains presented below share a single source sample, sequenced in a study of blood T cell dynamics during melanoma immunotherapy. TCRdb's copy holds only in-frame clones and misses some; the assay was immunoSEQ multiplex PCR. Here the sample spans approximately 11,000 clones, approximately 82% being singletons. Time point defined: pre-treatment baseline. The specimen was blood, collected from a patient treated with checkpoint blockade. These receptors all come from a human donor with melanoma.

The chain has TRBV9 and TRBJ1-4; the D gene is possibly TRBD1 (5 bases). V gave up 0 bases and J gave up 7 bases, with 13 bases separating them. The CDR3 has 15 residues. Germline V gives CDR1 SGDLS, CDR2 YYNGEE. CDR3: CASSVDGTTGEKLFF. In nucleotides, the CDR3 is TGTGCCAGCAGCGTAGACGGGACCACGGGTGAAAAACTGTTTTTT.

The chain carries TRBV5-6 and TRBJ1-2, with unresolved D. Germline V gives CDR1 SGHDT, CDR2 YYEEEE. CDR3 length equals 15 residues. Between the trimmed V and J ends, which lost 0 bases and 5 bases, there was a span of 14 bases. This CDR3 reads CASSLEGSRAYGYTF. CDR3 nucleotide sequence: TGTGCCAGCAGCTTGGAGGGCAGCCGGGCGTATGGCTACACCTTC.

This rearrangement joins TRBV7-9 to TRBJ2-1, with 8 bases lining up with TRBD2. The CDR3 is 15 residues long. With V trimmed by 5 bases and J by 5 bases, 8 bases remained unmatched. CDR1 is SEHNR and CDR2 is FQNEAQ in the germline V gene (reference sequence). The CDR3 here is CASSIPGGADNEQFF. CDR3 DNA: TGTGCCAGCAGCATCCCGGGGGGGGCAGACAATGAGCAGTTCTTC.

The chain combines TRBV5-6 with TRBJ2-1, with 8 bases lining up with TRBD1. The CDR3 has 17 residues. Germline loops: CDR1 SGHDT, CDR2 YYEEEE. V dropped 1 base and J dropped 1; count of bases not matched to a gene: 7. The CDR3 loop is CASSLSRGPISYNEQFF. Here the CDR3 DNA reads TGTGCCAGCAGCTTGTCCAGGGGGCCCATTTCCTACAATGAGCAGTTCTTC.

This chain links TRBV28 with TRBJ2-7, with D tentatively TRBD1 (6 bases). CDR3 length: 12 residues. CDR1 and CDR2 from the germline V gene are MDHEN and SYDVKM. V was pared by 8 bases and J by 3 bases, with 11 bases between. The CDR3: CASETGNYEQYF. CDR3 DNA: TGTGCCAGCGAAACAGGGAACTACGAGCAGTACTTC.

The J gene is TRBJ2-7, the V gene TRBV18; 9 bases map to TRBD1. The V and J ends lost 5 bases and 4 bases, in that order; junction bases with no gene match: 6. The CDR3 sequence is 14 residues long. Per the germline V gene, CDR1 is KGHSH and CDR2 is LQKENI. As DNA, the CDR3 is TGTGCCAGCTCAGGGACAGGGCCGGGGTACGAGCAGTACTTC. Translating gives CASSGTGPGYEQYF.

This clone was recorded once. The chain recombines TRBV5-1 with TRBJ1-1, with D possibly being TRBD1 (5 bases). Germline CDR1 and CDR2: SGHRS and YFSETQ. This CDR3 has 14 amino acids. Between the trimmed V and J ends, which lost 3 bases and 0 bases, there was a span of 9 bases. CDR3 DNA sequence: TGCGCCAGCAGCTCTGACAGCATGAACACTGAAGCTTTCTTT. Amino acid sequence: CASSSDSMNTEAFF.

The chain joins TRBV19 to TRBJ1-6; no firm D call. The CDR3 sequence is 14 residues long. Germline V gene data show CDR1 as LNHDA and CDR2 as SQIVND (reference sequence). V lost 7 bases to trimming and J lost 3 bases, with 10 bases between them. This CDR3 is CASKADHYNSPLHF. The DNA of the CDR3 is TGTGCCAGTAAGGCGGACCACTATAATTCACCCCTCCACTTT. Full variable domain (missing parts from reference TRBV19 and TRBJ1-6): DGGITQSPKYLFRKEGQNVTLSCEQNLNHDAMYWYRQDPGQGLRLIYYSQIVNDFQKGDIAEGYSVSREKKESFPLTVTSAQKNPTAFYLCASKADHYNSPLHFGNGTRLTVT.

J is TRBJ2-1 and V is TRBV6-5, with 8 nucleotides matching TRBD2. From germline, CDR1 is MNHEY and CDR2 SVGAGI. This CDR3 has 13 residues. Trimming cost V 6 bases and J 10 bases; bases outside gene matches: 8. This CDR3 is CASSPLAALEQFF. The DNA of the CDR3 is TGTGCCAGCAGCCCACTAGCGGCTCTGGAGCAGTTCTTC.

V and J are TRBV30 and TRBJ1-1; 9 nucleotides match TRBD1. Per germline, CDR1 GTSNPN and CDR2 SVGIG (reference sequence). The CDR3 spans 13 residues. The V and J ends lost 0 bases and 5 bases, in that order; junction bases with no gene match: 1. The CDR3 DNA reads TGTGCCTGGAGTGTAGACAGGGGGACTGAAGCTTTCTTT. This sequence encodes CAWSVDRGTEAFF.

In this sample, this clone turned up a few times. The rearrangement uses TRBV18 and TRBJ1-1; 7 bases align to TRBD1. V lost 4 bases and J lost 1; bases outside the gene matches: 3. This CDR3 is 14 amino acids long. Germline lookup yields CDR1 KGHSH and CDR2 LQKENI. The CDR3, as DNA: TGTGCCAGCTCACGACAGGGAGGGAACACTGAAGCTTTCTTT. It codes for CASSRQGGNTEAFF.

The V gene is TRBV18, the J gene TRBJ1-2, with D possibly matching TRBD1 (6 bases). Trimming shortened V by 2 bases and J by 5 bases, and 12 bases separated the two germline ends. This CDR3 has 14 amino acids. CDR1 KGHSH and CDR2 LQKENI come from the germline V gene. The CDR3 protein is CASSPAGARYGYTF. The CDR3 DNA reads TGTGCCAGCTCACCAGCGGGGGCGAGGTATGGCTACACCTTC.

This rearrangement joins TRBV4-1 to TRBJ1-1, with no clear D. Germline V CDR1 and CDR2: MGHRA, YSYEKL. The CDR3 is made up of 15 amino acids. The V gene lost 1 base and the J gene lost 6 bases, with 15 bases spanning the gap. In nucleotides, the CDR3 is TGCGCCAGCAGCCAAGTCGACGGTTTTAGGGCTGAAGCTTTCTTT. It encodes CASSQVDGFRAEAFF.

This chain joins TRBV5-6 and TRBJ1-2, with D perhaps TRBD1 (5 bases). V was pared by 6 bases and J by 4 bases, with 13 bases between. Per the germline V gene, CDR1 is SGHDT and CDR2 is YYEEEE. The CDR3 is 13 residues long. The CDR3 DNA is TGTGCCAGCATTCCCGCCGGGGGCTATGGCTACACCTTC. Protein: CASIPAGGYGYTF. Complete variable domain (other parts from reference TRBV5-6 and TRBJ1-2): DAGVTQSPTHLIKTRGQQVTLRCSPKSGHDTVSWYQQALGQGPQFIFQYYEEEERQRGNFPDRFSGHQFPNYSSELNVNALLLGDSALYLCASIPAGGYGYTFGSGTRLTVV.

This clone was observed once. The chain couples TRBV19 to TRBJ2-5; D is unclear. Trimming pared 6 bases from V and 4 bases from J, leaving 6 bases between. Germline CDR1 reads LNHDA; CDR2 reads SQIVND (reference sequence). The CDR3 is 11 residues long. This CDR3 is CASSKAETQYF. In DNA, the CDR3 is TGTGCCAGTAGCAAGGCAGAGACCCAGTACTTC.

The chain carries TRBV30 and TRBJ1-2; TRBD1 is a possible D gene (6 bases). This CDR3 has 12 amino acids. Germline-derived CDR1 and CDR2 are GTSNPN and SVGIG (reference sequence). V gave up 2 bases and J gave up 5 bases, with 9 bases separating them. The CDR3 bases are TGTGCCTGGAGTTATACAGGGTATGGCTACACCTTC. It codes for CAWSYTGYGYTF.

The chain links TRBV7-2 to TRBJ2-3, with 10 nucleotides matching TRBD2. The CDR3 runs 18 residues. Germline V gene sequence: CDR1 SGHTA, CDR2 FQGNSA. Trimming removed 1 base from V and 6 bases from J; junction bases left unmatched: 13. The CDR3: CASSLVPSGRAQDDTQYF. The CDR3 nucleotides are TGTGCCAGCAGCTTAGTCCCCAGCGGGAGGGCCCAGGACGATACGCAGTATTTT.

This clone is deemed medium-sized. The chain is built from TRBV27 and TRBJ2-7; D is perhaps TRBD1 (6 bases). Deletions cut 8 bases from V and 4 bases from J, with 15 bases between. Germline V gene lookup returns CDR1 MNHEY and CDR2 SMNVEV (reference sequence). This CDR3 has 13 amino acids. Written as DNA, the CDR3 is TGTGCCAGCGGAACAGGGCCCTATTACGAGCAGTACTTC. Residues: CASGTGPYYEQYF.